This T cell receptor (beta chain) was captured in a study of cytomegalovirus exposure and HLA in healthy donors. Points from the study as a whole: Investigators reported 150 to 200 TCR beta chains as tied to cytomegalovirus. Specificity of a few CMV-associated chains for CMV antigens was verified in vitro. V- and J-gene trimming of TCR beta was linked (in a later analysis) to a missense DCLRE1C variant. Several of the most significant clusters appeared, in a later analysis, to be linked to common viral pathogens.

Germline CDR1 SGHNT, CDR2 YENEEA. After removal of 5 bases from V and 4 bases from J, the junction contained 2 bases not matched to a gene. The CDR3 runs 14 residues. Primers included in the PCR were 60 Vbeta and 13 Jbeta primers. Only in-frame clones appear in the TCRdb table, and some are missing; sequencing was by immunoSEQ multiplex PCR. The data show tens of thousands of clones, about three quarters seen once. About this clone: Its antigen is undetermined.

This TCR was recovered from a man aged 18 to 30 in good health and CMV-seronegative. This chain links TRBV11-3 with TRBJ2-6; the match to TRBD1 covers 7 bases. The sequenced sample consisted of PBMCs. CDR3 amino acids: CASSPGQGANVLTF. CDR3 nucleotides: TGTGCCAGCAGCCCGGGACAGGGGGCCAACGTCCTGACTTTC.